These T cell receptor beta chains were read from a single sample in a study of cytomegalovirus exposure and HLA in healthy donors. TCRdb's table, derived via immunoSEQ multiplex PCR, lists solely in-frame clones and lacks some. Here the sample spans approximately 130,000 clones, approximately 10% being singletons. Sequenced input: PBMCs. These receptors all come from a middle-aged woman in good health and CMV-seropositive. Both conserved end residues are part of each CDR3. Each record gives: clone size, V gene, J gene, D gene, CDR3 protein, CDR3 DNA. D genes are given only for firm matches. Clone size, where shown, is once, few, many, or a class for clones that have expanded.

>once|TRBV21-1|TRBJ1-2|-
CASSKVVREGYTF
TGTGCCAGCAGCAAAGTGGTGAGAGAAGGCTACACCTTC
>few|TRBV2|TRBJ1-5|-
CASRRDTNQPQHF
TGTGCCAGCAGGAGGGACACCAATCAGCCCCAGCATTTT
>few|TRBV5-6|TRBJ2-1|-
CASSSNNEQFF
TGTGCCAGCAGCTCTAACAATGAGCAGTTCTTC
>-|TRBV15|TRBJ2-2|-
CATSRDRGLVGGELFF
TGTGCCACCAGCAGGGATAGGGGGTTGGTGGGCGGGGAGCTGTTTTTT
>-|TRBV5-1|TRBJ2-3|TRBD1
CASSLPPDRGGLGTDTQYF
TGCGCCAGCAGCTTGCCCCCGGACAGGGGAGGATTGGGCACAGATACGCAGTATTTT
>few|TRBV5-1|TRBJ1-1|TRBD1
CASSSVPGQGWYTEAFF
TGCGCCAGCAGCTCCGTCCCGGGACAGGGGTGGTACACTGAAGCTTTCTTT
>few|TRBV19|TRBJ2-3|-
CASSMGHTSTDTQYF
TGTGCCAGTAGTATGGGACACACTAGCACAGATACGCAGTATTTT
>-|TRBV2|TRBJ2-7|-
CASTPGHPPYEQYF
TGTGCCAGCACCCCGGGACACCCACCTTACGAGCAGTACTTC
>few|TRBV4-1|TRBJ2-7|-
CASSQEAEAYEQYF
TGCGCCAGCAGCCAAGAAGCCGAGGCCTACGAGCAGTACTTC
>-|TRBV10-2|TRBJ2-5|-
CASSEPRAGVKVQETQYF
TGCGCCAGCAGTGAGCCACGAGCCGGGGTTAAGGTCCAAGAGACCCAGTACTTC
>few|TRBV5-1|TRBJ2-1|TRBD2
CASSLGGGTYNEQFF
TGCGCCAGCAGCTTGGGCGGGGGAACCTACAATGAGCAGTTCTTC
>-|TRBV5-1|TRBJ1-6|-
CASSLVAGEHSPLHF
TGCGCCAGCAGCTTGGTGGCGGGTGAGCATTCACCCCTCCACTTT
>-|TRBV9|TRBJ2-2|-
CASTRGNTGELFF
TGTGCCAGCACCCGGGGGAACACCGGGGAGCTGTTTTTT
>-|TRBV7-9|TRBJ2-7|TRBD1
CASSLARQGGIHEQYF
TGTGCCAGCAGCTTAGCGCGACAGGGGGGCATACACGAGCAGTACTTC
>-|TRBV10-3|TRBJ2-2|-
CAIKGAGGGTNTGELFF
TGTGCCATCAAAGGAGCTGGAGGGGGCACGAACACCGGGGAGCTGTTTTTT
>few|TRBV2|TRBJ1-1|-
CASSLQGRDTEAFF
TGTGCCAGCAGTCTTCAGGGGAGGGACACTGAAGCTTTCTTT
>-|TRBV5-1|TRBJ2-5|-
CASSSGPLQETQYF
TGCGCCAGCAGCAGCGGGCCGTTACAAGAGACCCAGTACTTC
>-|TRBV6-1|TRBJ1-1|-
CASVGGGWNTEAFF
TGTGCCAGCGTGGGTGGGGGGTGGAACACTGAAGCTTTCTTT
>-|TRBV5-4|TRBJ2-7|-
CASSPTGVSYEQYF
TGTGCCAGCAGCCCGACAGGAGTCTCCTACGAGCAGTACTTC
>few|TRBV25-1|TRBJ2-5|-
CASSEWRGTEGEETQYF
TGTGCCAGCAGTGAATGGAGGGGCACGGAAGGTGAAGAGACCCAGTACTTC
>-|TRBV9|TRBJ1-1|-
CASSPTQVNTEAFF
TGTGCCAGCAGCCCAACTCAAGTGAACACTGAAGCTTTCTTT
>-|TRBV11-3|TRBJ2-3|TRBD2
CASSLLPGGPTDTQYF
TGTGCCAGCAGCTTACTCCCGGGGGGTCCCACAGATACGCAGTATTTT
>-|TRBV7-2|TRBJ2-3|TRBD2
CASTAGSGGPTHTQYF
TGTGCCAGCACCGCGGGTAGCGGGGGTCCGACCCATACGCAGTATTTT
>few|TRBV29-1|TRBJ2-3|-
CSVDKNPTDTQYF
TGCAGCGTTGACAAAAATCCCACAGATACGCAGTATTTT
>few|TRBV2|TRBJ1-2|-
CASSDRGGGYTF
TGTGCCAGCAGTGACCGGGGAGGGGGCTACACCTTC
>few|TRBV19|TRBJ2-5|-
CASSRGDLPETQYF
TGTGCCAGTAGCCGTGGCGACTTACCGGAGACCCAGTACTTC
>few|TRBV12-5|TRBJ2-2|TRBD2
CASGSGLAERAGELFF
TGTGCTAGTGGTTCCGGACTAGCAGAAAGGGCCGGGGAGCTGTTTTTT